One and the same sample provided the 6 T cell receptor beta chains below, sequenced in a study of T cells in localized non-small cell lung cancer. The table came from immunoSEQ multiplex PCR; TCRdb's copy has only in-frame clones and leaves some out. The repertoire includes tens of thousands of clones, roughly 87% of them detected once, and less than 30% sits in the top ten. The sequencing used peripheral blood, collected before any cancer treatment. The receptors come from a male donor older than 55 with stage I squamous cell lung carcinoma.

The chain couples TRBV5-3 to TRBJ2-7; no reliable D call. TRBV5-3 is recorded as an ORF, its role being uncertain. V was pared by 1 base and J by 12 bases, with 11 bases between. The CDR3 spans 11 residues. The CDR3 reads CARSLIGVWYF. The DNA for the CDR3 is TGTGCCAGAAGCTTGATTGGGGTGTGGTACTTC.

V usage is TRBV18 and J usage is TRBJ2-5, with D perhaps being TRBD1 or TRBD2 (5 bases each). The CDR3 sequence is 14 residues long. Trimming left V 5 bases short and J 7 bases short, with 17 bases between. Germline V gene lookup returns CDR1 KGHSH and CDR2 LQKENI. The CDR3 sequence is CASSDSSGSGTQYF. CDR3 in DNA: TGTGCCAGCTCAGATTCTTCAGGGAGCGGGACCCAGTACTTC.

The V and J genes are TRBV6-5 and TRBJ2-5; D could derive from TRBD1 or TRBD2 (6 bases each). Trimming removed 7 bases at V and 5 bases at J, with 20 bases between. This CDR3 has 15 amino acids. CDR1 and CDR2 from the germline V gene are MNHEY and SVGAGI. CDR3 sequence reads: CASKGAGGGTETQYF. The CDR3, as DNA: TGTGCCAGCAAAGGGGCTGGAGGGGGAACGGAGACCCAGTACTTC.

The J gene is TRBJ2-7, the V gene TRBV11-2, with TRBD2 as a possible D gene (5 bases). The CDR3 spans 15 residues. Germline V gene data show CDR1 as SGHAT and CDR2 as FQNNGV. Trimming shortened V by 7 bases and J by 3 bases, and 19 bases separated the two germline ends. CDR3 in amino acids: CASTRPGIARYEQYF. For the CDR3, the DNA is TGTGCCAGCACCCGACCGGGGATCGCCCGCTACGAGCAGTACTTC.

The chain has TRBV18 and TRBJ2-7, with D possibly matching TRBD2 (5 bases). Trimming pared 4 bases from V and 4 bases from J, leaving 11 bases between. The germline CDR1 and CDR2 sequences are KGHSH and LQKENI. This CDR3 is 13 amino acids long. The CDR3 protein is CASSLSGLYEQYF. CDR3 DNA: TGTGCCAGCTCACTCAGCGGCCTTTACGAGCAGTACTTC.

This chain joins TRBV2 and TRBJ2-5; the D gene is possibly TRBD1 (5 bases). CDR1 and CDR2 (germline): SNHLY, FYNNEI. The germline V and J ends were trimmed by 5 bases and 1 base, with 14 bases remaining between them. This CDR3 is 15 amino acids long. CDR3 loop: CASSHLRQLQETQYF. CDR3 bases: TGTGCCAGCAGTCACCTCCGACAGCTCCAAGAGACCCAGTACTTC.